This passage covers 7 T cell receptor beta chains from one sample sequenced in a study of cytomegalovirus exposure and HLA in healthy donors (dated by TCRdb to the late 2010s). Receptor amplification or capture employed the immunoSEQ multiplex PCR assay. The multiplex PCR relied on a mix of 60 forward primers for TCR Vbeta segments and 13 reverse primers for TCR Jbeta segments. This is the immuneACCESS table as TCRdb keeps it, with only in-frame sequences that have V and J called. A part of the clones is gone; compared with another copy, unresolved V genes explain less than half, and the rest is unexplained. The table for this sample records over 100,000 clones. Less than 2% of the sample is held by the ten biggest clonotypes. Source material: PBMCs. All receptors derive from a man between 18 and 29 years old in good health and CMV-seronegative.

The CDR3 DNA is TGTGCCAGCAGTTTCGCGGAGGTGGACATTCAGTACTTC. The encoded protein is CASSFAEVDIQYF. The rearrangement links TRBV28 to TRBJ2-4, with D perhaps TRBD2 (5 bases). CDR1 and CDR2 (germline): MDHEN, SYDVKM. Trimming shortened V by 3 bases and J by 8 bases, and 11 bases separated the two germline ends. The CDR3 sequence is 13 residues long.

The J gene is TRBJ1-1, the V gene TRBV7-6; 9 nucleotides agree with TRBD1. The CDR3 covers 15 residues. Germline V gene data show CDR1 as SGHVS and CDR2 as FNYEAQ. Losses at the gene ends were 5 bases for V and 3 bases for J; bases not matched to a gene: 7. Here the CDR3 DNA reads TGTGCCAGCAGCGCCCCACAGGGGGCTGACACTGAAGCTTTCTTT. Its translation is CASSAPQGADTEAFF.

This sequence joins TRBV18 and TRBJ2-7; TRBD1 aligns across 10 bases. The ends lost 0 bases at V and 5 bases at J; junction bases unmatched: 4. The CDR3 has 15 amino acids. CDR1 KGHSH and CDR2 LQKENI come from the germline V gene. CDR3 sequence reads: CASSPPDRGYDEQYF. In DNA, the CDR3 is TGTGCCAGCTCACCACCGGACAGGGGGTATGACGAGCAGTACTTC.

This CDR3 is CASSLGDSWNGANVLTF. Here the CDR3 DNA reads TGTGCCAGCAGCTTAGGCGACAGTTGGAATGGGGCCAACGTCCTGACTTTC. The rearrangement links TRBV11-2 to TRBJ2-6, with D possibly TRBD1 on 5 matching bases. Germline lookup yields CDR1 SGHAT and CDR2 FQNNGV. The germline V and J ends were trimmed by 1 base and 3 bases, with 13 bases remaining between them. The CDR3 covers 17 residues.

The chain carries TRBV27 and TRBJ2-3, with 8 bases fitting TRBD1. The CDR3 contains 13 residues. From germline, CDR1 is MNHEY and CDR2 SMNVEV (reference sequence). V lost 5 bases to trimming and J lost 5 bases; unmatched junction nucleotides: 3. CDR3 residues: CASSRDRLDTQYF. The CDR3 nucleotides are TGTGCCAGCAGTAGGGACAGGTTAGATACGCAGTATTTT.

J is TRBJ2-7 and V is TRBV7-2, with D maybe TRBD2 (6 bases). Per the germline V gene, CDR1 is SGHTA and CDR2 is FQGNSA. The V end was cut by 1 base, the J end by 0 bases, with 13 bases between. The length of the CDR3 is 16 residues. In DNA form, the CDR3 reads TGTGCCAGCAGCTTAGGGGTCGCGGGACTCTCCTACGAGCAGTACTTC. It encodes CASSLGVAGLSYEQYF.

The chain has TRBV2 and TRBJ2-6; 8 bases align to TRBD1. The germline V gene has CDR1 SNHLY and CDR2 FYNNEI. The V segment lost 10 bases and the J segment 0 bases; nucleotides outside the gene matches: 5. This CDR3 has 15 amino acids. In DNA form, the CDR3 reads TGTGCCATCGGACAGGGAAACTCTGGGGCCAACGTCCTGACTTTC. Protein product: CAIGQGNSGANVLTF.